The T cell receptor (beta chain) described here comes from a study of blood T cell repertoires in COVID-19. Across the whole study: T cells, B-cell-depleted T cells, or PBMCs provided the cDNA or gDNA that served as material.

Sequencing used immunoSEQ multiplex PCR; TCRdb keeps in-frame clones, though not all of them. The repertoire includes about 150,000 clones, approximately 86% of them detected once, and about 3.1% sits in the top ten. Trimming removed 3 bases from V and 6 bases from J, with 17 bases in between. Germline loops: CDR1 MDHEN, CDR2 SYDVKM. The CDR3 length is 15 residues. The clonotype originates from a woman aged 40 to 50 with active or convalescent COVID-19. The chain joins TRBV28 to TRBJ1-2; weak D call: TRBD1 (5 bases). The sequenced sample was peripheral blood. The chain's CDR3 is CASSFSLGEVHGYTF. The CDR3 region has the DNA TGTGCCAGCAGTTTCAGTTTAGGGGAGGTCCATGGCTACACCTTC.